This T cell receptor beta chain was captured by sequencing in a study of vaccination and CD4 T cells after COVID-19. Study summary: The authors gave control cultures a CEFX pool, an HIV-1 Nef pool, or no peptide.

Sequenced with the Oncomine TCR Beta short-read assay was DNA taken from cultured CD4+ T cells. CD4+ T cells were cultured, and genomic DNA was extracted from them. TCRdb processed the PCR reads anew with MiXCR; each CDR3 protein has one entry. Among some 10,000 distinct CDR3 sequences listed, just under 75% were seen once. The treatment here: 10-day PBMC culture with coronavirus spike peptide pools or control peptides (ViraFEST assay). Study results and limitations: Going from approximately 21 to 40, median SARS-CoV-2-reactive clonotypes did not rise significantly. Apart from involving relatively few convalescent patients, the work omitted early post-infection timepoints.

Germline V gives CDR1 MDHEN, CDR2 SYDVKM. This CDR3 is built from 14 residues. Trimming shortened V by 7 bases and J by 10 bases, and 19 bases separated the two germline ends. Worth noting for this clonotype: The antigen remains undetermined.

This chain uses TRBV28 with TRBJ1-4; D possibly corresponds to TRBD1 (6 bases). This TCR was recovered from a human donor who had recovered from COVID-19. Input material: CD4+ T cells from blood, cultured in vitro. CDR3 sequence: CASILGGAQGKLFF. For the CDR3, the DNA is TGTGCCAGCATACTGGGGGGCGCTCAGGGAAAACTGTTTTTT. Full variable domain (rest looked up from reference TRBV28 and TRBJ1-4): DVKVTQSSRYLVKRTGEKVFLECVQDMDHENMFWYRQDPGLGLRLIYFSYDVKMKEKGDIPEGYSVSREKKERFSLILESASTNQTSMYLCASILGGAQGKLFFGSGTQLSVL.